These 17 T cell receptor beta chains share one sample of origin, sequenced in a study of siplizumab effects on memory and regulatory T cells. Data came from immunoSEQ multiplex PCR; TCRdb stores just in-frame clones and leaves some out. The table lists approximately 94,000 clones, approximately 94% of them singletons. The sequencing sample was made of non-Treg CD4+ T cells sorted from blood. These receptor sequences come from a human donor in good health.

The rearrangement joins TRBV7-9 to TRBJ1-4; 7 nucleotides agree with TRBD1. The CDR3 sequence is 14 residues long. Looked up from germline, CDR1 is SEHNR and CDR2 is FQNEAQ (reference sequence). The V and J ends lost 2 bases and 8 bases, in that order; junction bases with no gene match: 5. The CDR3 DNA reads TGTGCCAGCAGCTTATATGGGACAGCCGAAAAACTGTTTTTT. This encodes CASSLYGTAEKLFF.

The V call is TRBV7-2, the J call TRBJ1-2, with 8 bases fitting TRBD1. Germline CDR1 reads SGHTA; CDR2 reads FQGNSA. V trimming: 5 bases; J trimming: 5 bases; junction bases outside the gene matches: 10. The CDR3 runs to 15 residues. This chain's CDR3 is CASSSTPRGQYGYTF. In DNA form, the CDR3 reads TGTGCCAGCAGCAGTACTCCCAGGGGGCAGTATGGCTACACCTTC.

The rearrangement links TRBV7-3 to TRBJ2-7; 12 nucleotides match TRBD2. The CDR3 loop spans 15 amino acids. The V gene end was trimmed by 1 base and the J gene end by 5 bases; junction bases not matched to a gene: 3. Germline-derived CDR1 and CDR2 are SGHTA and FQGTGA. The CDR3 bases are TGTGCCAGCAGCTTAAAGACTAGCGGGAGCCACGAGCAGTACTTC. Residues: CASSLKTSGSHEQYF.

This chain joins TRBV18 and TRBJ1-4; 11 bases are a match to TRBD1. With V trimmed by 1 base and J by 7 bases, 8 bases remained unmatched. The germline V gene has CDR1 KGHSH and CDR2 LQKENI. The CDR3 covers 17 residues. CDR3 nucleotide sequence: TGTGCCAGCTCACCACTCGGAACCGGGACAGGGGGTGAAAAACTGTTTTTT. Its protein product is CASSPLGTGTGGEKLFF.

V usage is TRBV4-1 and J usage is TRBJ2-1, with 7 bases fitting TRBD2. Germline V gene data show CDR1 as MGHRA and CDR2 as YSYEKL. Trimming took 3 bases from V and 11 from J; bases not matched to a gene: 10. This CDR3 comprises 14 residues. CDR3 in amino acids: CASSQGDTGTKQFF. In DNA form, the CDR3 reads TGCGCCAGCAGCCAGGGGGATACCGGGACTAAGCAGTTCTTC.

V usage is TRBV6-6 and J usage is TRBJ1-5, with D possibly being TRBD1 (5 bases). Germline V gives CDR1 MNHNY, CDR2 SVGAGI (reference sequence). Trimming took 6 bases from V and 4 from J, leaving 16 bases between them. The CDR3 loop spans 15 amino acids. This CDR3 is CASSVQGYLNQPQHF. Here the CDR3 DNA reads TGTGCCAGCAGCGTCCAGGGTTACCTAAATCAGCCCCAGCATTTT.

V gene TRBV7-2 combines with J gene TRBJ2-7; 8 nucleotides align to TRBD1. The CDR3 has 15 residues. Germline CDR1 SGHTA, CDR2 FQGNSA. Trimming took 2 bases from V and 1 from J; bases not matched to a gene: 4. The DNA for the CDR3 is TGTGCCAGCAGCTTATTTCGGACAGGGTCCTACGAGCAGTACTTC. This codes for CASSLFRTGSYEQYF. The variable domain in full, completed from reference TRBV7-2 and TRBJ2-7, reads GAGVSQSPSNKVTEKGKDVELRCDPISGHTALYWYRQSLGQGLEFLIYFQGNSAPDKSGLPSDRFSAERTGGSVSTLTIQRTQQEDSAVYLCASSLFRTGSYEQYFGPGTRLTVT.

V gene TRBV4-1 combines with J gene TRBJ2-1; 7 bases map to TRBD2. The ends lost 2 bases at V and 12 bases at J; junction bases unmatched: 13. The CDR3 has 15 amino acids. Germline CDR1 is MGHRA and CDR2 is YSYEKL. DNA for the CDR3: TGCGCCAGCAGCCAACAAGAGCGGGATCCCCGAGGGCAGTTCTTC. Translated: CASSQQERDPRGQFF.

The chain carries TRBV6-5 and TRBJ1-6; 8 bases line up with TRBD1. With 3 bases clipped from V and 7 bases from J, the junction kept 5 bases outside the gene matches. Per germline, CDR1 MNHEY and CDR2 SVGAGI. The CDR3 runs to 15 residues. The CDR3 region is CASSYEWTGNSPLHF. Written as DNA, the CDR3 is TGTGCCAGCAGTTATGAGTGGACAGGGAATTCACCCCTCCACTTT.

This chain joins TRBV19 and TRBJ2-5, with D tentatively TRBD1 (6 bases). The CDR3 consists of 15 residues. Deletions cut 1 base from V and 3 bases from J, with 12 bases between. Germline V gene data show CDR1 as LNHDA and CDR2 as SQIVND (reference sequence). The CDR3: CASSIADSGEETQYF. CDR3 DNA: TGTGCCAGTAGTATAGCGGACAGTGGGGAAGAGACCCAGTACTTC.

The V call is TRBV11-3, the J call TRBJ2-3; maybe TRBD2 (5 bases). Trimming removed 5 bases at V and 2 bases at J, with 17 bases between. Germline CDR1 is SGHNT and CDR2 is YENEEA. CDR3 length equals 16 residues. CDR3 protein: CASSPEGKGVTDTQYF. The CDR3 nucleotides are TGTGCCAGCAGCCCCGAGGGAAAGGGTGTCACAGATACGCAGTATTTT.

This clone has a single count. The genes are TRBV19 and TRBJ2-5; D assignment may be TRBD1 or TRBD2 (5 bases each). The CDR3 has 14 residues. Deletions cut 5 bases from V and 4 bases from J, with 14 bases between. Germline values: CDR1 LNHDA, CDR2 SQIVND (reference sequence). CDR3 sequence (DNA): TGTGCCAGTAGTTCCGGGGCGACTGGAGAGACCCAGTACTTC. It encodes CASSSGATGETQYF.

The V and J genes are TRBV27 and TRBJ2-2; TRBD1 matches 10 bases. The CDR3 is made up of 16 amino acids. Trimming cost V 8 bases and J 5 bases; bases outside gene matches: 11. Germline lookup yields CDR1 MNHEY and CDR2 SMNVEV (reference sequence). This CDR3 is CASYPWGTGATGELFF. The CDR3 DNA sequence: TGTGCCAGCTACCCATGGGGGACAGGGGCGACCGGGGAGCTGTTTTTT.

The chain couples TRBV6-5 to TRBJ1-5, with TRBD1 identical over 11 bases. V trimming: 6 bases; J trimming: 4 bases; junction bases outside the gene matches: 5. Germline loops: CDR1 MNHEY, CDR2 SVGAGI. The CDR3 has 15 amino acids. CDR3 coding DNA: TGTGCCAGCAGCAGAGGACAGGGGGCGAATCAGCCCCAGCATTTT. The encoded protein is CASSRGQGANQPQHF.

This chain links TRBV7-9 with TRBJ1-1; 9 positions match TRBD1. J lost 0 bases, V lost 5 bases, and 4 bases had no gene match. Per germline, CDR1 SEHNR and CDR2 FQNEAQ (reference sequence). The CDR3 spans 15 residues. The CDR3 nucleotides are TGTGCCAGCAGCCCCGGGGACAGGGTGAACACTGAAGCTTTCTTT. It yields the protein CASSPGDRVNTEAFF. The complete variable domain, with remaining parts taken from reference TRBV7-9 and TRBJ1-1, reads DTGVSQNPRHKITKRGQNVTFRCDPISEHNRLYWYRQTLGQGPEFLTYFQNEAQLEKSRLLSDRFSAERPKGSFSTLEIQRTEQGDSAMYLCASSPGDRVNTEAFFGQGTRLTVV.

This clone was detected once. The chain carries TRBV27 and TRBJ2-1, with 8 nucleotides matching TRBD2. There are 13 residues in the CDR3. CDR1 is MNHEY, CDR2 SMNVEV, per germline (reference sequence). J was trimmed by 6 bases and V by 6 bases; bases with no gene match: 4. The CDR3 sequence: CASRPGGLNEQFF. The CDR3 nucleotides are TGTGCCAGCAGACCGGGAGGGCTCAATGAGCAGTTCTTC.

This clone was picked up one time. The CDR3: CASSLMGEQYF. For the CDR3, the DNA is TGTGCCAGCAGCTTAATGGGCGAGCAGTACTTC. This chain joins TRBV11-2 and TRBJ2-7; unclear D gene. Trimming removed 2 bases at V and 6 bases at J, with 5 bases between. The CDR3 contains 11 residues. Germline CDR1 is SGHAT and CDR2 is FQNNGV.